This entry features one TCR beta chain sequence. The entry originates in a study of blood T cell repertoires in COVID-19. As originally analysed: Reference gene primer amplification gave estimated nucleated cell counts. Profiling relied on immunoSEQ multiplex PCR, and the TCRdb table lists in-frame clones only, not all of them. V, J and clone size are taken as reported in that table, and D and trimming were inferred from the DNA itself. This sample has about 60,000 clones; around 76% occur once, and the top ten carry around 21%. CDR1 is SGHDT, CDR2 YYEEEE, per germline. V shed 3 bases and J 7 bases; nucleotides not matched to a gene: 9. The CDR3 spans 14 residues.

The J gene is TRBJ2-7, the V gene TRBV5-6; 8 bases are shared with TRBD1. Sequencing was done on a sample of peripheral blood. This TCR came from a man aged 45-65 years with active or convalescent COVID-19. The chain's CDR3 is CASSYGQGLREQYF. The CDR3 nucleotides read TGTGCCAGCAGCTACGGACAGGGTCTGAGGGAGCAGTACTTC.